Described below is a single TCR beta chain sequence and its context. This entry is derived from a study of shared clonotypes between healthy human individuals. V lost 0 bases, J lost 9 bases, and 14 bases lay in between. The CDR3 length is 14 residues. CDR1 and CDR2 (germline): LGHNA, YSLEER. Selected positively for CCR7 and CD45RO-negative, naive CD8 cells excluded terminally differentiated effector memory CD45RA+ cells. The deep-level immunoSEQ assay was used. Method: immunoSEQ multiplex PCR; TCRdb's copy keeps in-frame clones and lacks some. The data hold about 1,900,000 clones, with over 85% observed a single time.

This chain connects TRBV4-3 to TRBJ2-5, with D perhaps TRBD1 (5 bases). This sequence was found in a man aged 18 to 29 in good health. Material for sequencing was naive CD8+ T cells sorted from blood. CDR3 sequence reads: CASSQEREGAAQYF. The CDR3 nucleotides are TGCGCCAGCAGCCAAGAAAGGGAAGGGGCTGCCCAGTACTTC.